Listed below are T cell receptor beta chains from one sample, sequenced in a study of tumor and adjacent non-tumor tissue in lung cancer. TCRdb itself ran the multiplex PCR reads through MiXCR, one entry per CDR3 protein. The table has over 100,000 distinct CDR3 sequences, roughly 80% seen once; the top ten hold 37%. Sequencing used lung tumor tissue. All receptors derive from an older woman with non-small cell lung cancer. The conserved cysteine and the conserved F or W are not part of the CDR3 here.

v_call	j_call	cdr3_aa
TRBV20-1	TRBJ1-5	GAGQGSDINQPQH
TRBV12-3/TRBV12-4	TRBJ1-1	ASSLGVGNTEAF
TRBV28	TRBJ1-3	ASQTGTGSTIY
TRBV11-3	TRBJ1-1	VSSPHGLKTEAF
TRBV11-2	TRBJ2-7	GSSLSTGTAELY
TRBV11-2	TRBJ1-6	VMSLEASNSPLH
TRBV11-2	TRBJ1-1	PISLTPGLNAEAF
TRBV6-1	TRBJ2-5	ANSDHRKETQY
TRBV4-3	TRBJ1-4	ASSQDGGYNEKLF
TRBV11-3	TRBJ1-1	ANSLDSGRGTEGF
TRBV12-3/TRBV12-4	TRBJ1-2	ASSSGTLGDHGYI
TRBV14	TRBJ1-1	VSRAGWGGTEAF
TRBV12-3/TRBV12-4	TRBJ1-6	SSSFFVGDSYNSPPH
TRBV7-9	TRBJ1-1	ASSLEGVRGIEAF
TRBV20-1	TRBJ2-3	SVGLAGGSDTQY
TRBV20-1	TRBJ2-3	STRATIRGSTDTQY
TRBV4-1	TRBJ1-4	TSSQTGTINEKLF
TRBV5-1	TRBJ1-4	ASSLTGQQYRGEKLF
TRBV6-2/TRBV6-3	TRBJ2-1	ASSKRESSYNEQI
TRBV7-9	TRBJ2-3	TSSLSRTSGHTDTQY
TRBV4-3	TRBJ1-3	ASSPGITTGDTIY
TRBV11-3	TRBJ1-4	ASSLLSREKLF
TRBV6-1	TRBJ2-5	ASSAWTGGETQY
TRBV10-1	TRBJ1-5	ASIHQGEQGTQPQH
TRBV20-1	TRBJ1-5	GAAGFQGDQPQH
TRBV11-3	TRBJ2-5	ASSPGAPEGTQY
TRBV11-2	TRBJ1-6	ASSSSRGTDNSPLH
TRBV6-5	TRBJ1-6	ANPGTCSPLH
TRBV4-3	TRBJ2-5	SSSRHRDTQETQY
TRBV24-1	TRBJ1-2	ATSDGATNYGYT
TRBV20-1	TRBJ2-1	SLTPHGCDEQF
TRBV30	TRBJ2-5	AWSGGSGIETQY
TRBV6-5	TRBJ1-1	VSRSHRHNTEPF
TRBV6-1	TRBJ2-2	ASTPFKAGGRGLELF
TRBV28	TRBJ2-2	ASSSDHPTSGRASANTGELF
TRBV6-2/TRBV6-3	TRBJ2-1	ASLQIRLAGGRNEQF
TRBV7-8	TRBJ1-5	ASSLGAGGSSNQPQH
TRBV20-1	TRBJ2-5	SARGYGPSQETQY
TRBV11-3	TRBJ2-1	DSSLGQSLNGQF
TRBV4-3	TRBJ2-5	ASSQGAGGVETQY
TRBV29-1	TRBJ2-1	SVEDPDRNSYNEQF